This TCR beta chain was recorded in a study of shared clonotypes between healthy human individuals. Naive CD8 cells lacked CD45RO, underwent positive selection for CCR7 and left out terminally differentiated effector memory CD45RA+ cells. Using immunoSEQ multiplex PCR, the repertoire was profiled, and TCRdb retains in-frame clones only, with some absent. This repertoire shows approximately 2,000,000 clones, 90% to 95% found once; its top ten account for approximately 1.7%. Germline CDR1 is MNHEY and CDR2 is SMNVEV (reference sequence). CDR3 length equals 16 residues. V shed 2 bases and J shed 4 bases, with 16 bases lying between them.

Sequencing was performed on naive CD8+ T cells from PBMCs. This clonotype was obtained from a man between 18 and 35 years old in good health. Some clones in this sample may be carry-over from other donors' samples. The chain carries TRBV27 and TRBJ2-3; D could derive from TRBD1 or TRBD2 (6 bases each). This chain's CDR3 is CASSLVGRGGPDTQYF. The CDR3 nucleotides are TGTGCCAGCAGTTTAGTCGGCAGGGGAGGTCCAGATACGCAGTATTTT.